This TCR beta chain comes out of a study of T cells in Graves' hyperthyroidism and ophthalmopathy. In patients aged 18 to 65, hyperthyroidism was newly diagnosed, with duration under 2 months. Researchers barred patients who had uncontrolled infection, other autoimmune disease, pregnancy or lactation. The V and J ends lost 5 bases and 7 bases respectively, with 14 bases between them. Germline CDR1 SNHLY, CDR2 FYNNEI. This CDR3 region has 13 residues. Amplification yielded TCR beta CDR3 regions, with RNA transcripts as the source. HTBI primers were employed in a first-round RT-PCR of the TCR CDR3. TCRdb redid the calling of the multiplex PCR reads with MiXCR, one entry per CDR3 protein. The sample lists 300,000 to 450,000 distinct CDR3 sequences, roughly 13% occurring once.

Sequenced sample: blood. The TCR comes from a woman aged 60-70 years with Graves' hyperthyroidism. The rearrangement links TRBV2 to TRBJ1-2; D is ambiguous. CDR3 DNA: TGTGCCAGCAGTCTAACGGGTGATCCTGGCTACACCTTC. Protein product: CASSLTGDPGYTF.